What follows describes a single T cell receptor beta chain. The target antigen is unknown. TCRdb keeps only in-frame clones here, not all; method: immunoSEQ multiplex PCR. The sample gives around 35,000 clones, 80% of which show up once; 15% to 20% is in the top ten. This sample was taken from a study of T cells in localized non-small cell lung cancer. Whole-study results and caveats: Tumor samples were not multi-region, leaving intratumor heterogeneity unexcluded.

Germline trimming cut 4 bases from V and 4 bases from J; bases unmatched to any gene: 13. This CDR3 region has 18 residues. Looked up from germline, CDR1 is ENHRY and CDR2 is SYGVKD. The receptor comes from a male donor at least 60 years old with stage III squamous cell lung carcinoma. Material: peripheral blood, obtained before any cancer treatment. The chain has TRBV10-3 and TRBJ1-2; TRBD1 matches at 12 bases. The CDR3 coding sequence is TGTGCCATCAGTGCCCAACACGGGACAGGGGGCAGGGTCTATGGCTACACCTTC. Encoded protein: CAISAQHGTGGRVYGYTF.